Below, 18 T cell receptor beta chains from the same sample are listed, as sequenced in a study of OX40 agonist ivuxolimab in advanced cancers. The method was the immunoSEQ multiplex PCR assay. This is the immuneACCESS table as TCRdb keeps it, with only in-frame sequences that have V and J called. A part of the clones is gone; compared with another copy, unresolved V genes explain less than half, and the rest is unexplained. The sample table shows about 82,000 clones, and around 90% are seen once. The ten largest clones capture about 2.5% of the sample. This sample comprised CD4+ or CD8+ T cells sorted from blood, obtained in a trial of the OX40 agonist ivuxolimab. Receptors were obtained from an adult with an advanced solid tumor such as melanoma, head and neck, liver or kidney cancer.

The CDR3 protein is CASSNRLGGAYEQYF. The CDR3 coding sequence is TGTGCCAGCAGCAACCGACTTGGGGGTGCCTACGAGCAGTACTTC. V usage is TRBV27 and J usage is TRBJ2-7; tentatively, D is TRBD1 or TRBD2 (5 bases each). With 6 bases removed from V and 2 bases from J, the gap between germline ends came to 17 bases. The germline V gene encodes CDR1 MNHEY and CDR2 SMNVEV (reference sequence). This CDR3 is built from 15 residues.

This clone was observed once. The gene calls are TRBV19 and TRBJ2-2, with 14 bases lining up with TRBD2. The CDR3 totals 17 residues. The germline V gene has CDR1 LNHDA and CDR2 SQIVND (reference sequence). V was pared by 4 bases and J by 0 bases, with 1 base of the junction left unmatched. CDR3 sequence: CASSKGLAGANTGELFF. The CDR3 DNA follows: TGTGCCAGTAGTAAGGGACTAGCGGGAGCGAACACCGGGGAGCTGTTTTTT.

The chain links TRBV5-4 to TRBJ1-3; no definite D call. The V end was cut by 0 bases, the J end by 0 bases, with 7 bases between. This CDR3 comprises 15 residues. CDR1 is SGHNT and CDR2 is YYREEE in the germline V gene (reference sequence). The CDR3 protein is CASSLGAGSGNTIYF. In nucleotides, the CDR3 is TGTGCCAGCAGCTTGGGAGCGGGCTCTGGAAACACCATATATTTT.

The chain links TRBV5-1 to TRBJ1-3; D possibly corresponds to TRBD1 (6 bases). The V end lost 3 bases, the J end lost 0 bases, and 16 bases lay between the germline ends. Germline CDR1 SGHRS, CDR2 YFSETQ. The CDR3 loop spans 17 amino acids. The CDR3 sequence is CASSSNPDRSSGNTIYF. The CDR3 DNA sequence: TGCGCCAGCAGCTCGAACCCCGACAGGAGCTCTGGAAACACCATATATTTT.

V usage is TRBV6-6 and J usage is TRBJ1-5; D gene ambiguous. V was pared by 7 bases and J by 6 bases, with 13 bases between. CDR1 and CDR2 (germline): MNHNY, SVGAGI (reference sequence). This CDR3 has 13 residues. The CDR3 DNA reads TGTGCCAGCAACCAACACCAAATTCAGCCCCAGCATTTT. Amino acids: CASNQHQIQPQHF.

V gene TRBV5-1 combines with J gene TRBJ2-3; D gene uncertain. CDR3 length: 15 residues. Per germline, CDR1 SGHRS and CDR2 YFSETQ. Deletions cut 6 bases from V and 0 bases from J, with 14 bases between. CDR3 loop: CASKLWAFSTDTQYF. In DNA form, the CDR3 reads TGCGCCAGCAAGCTTTGGGCGTTTAGCACAGATACGCAGTATTTT.

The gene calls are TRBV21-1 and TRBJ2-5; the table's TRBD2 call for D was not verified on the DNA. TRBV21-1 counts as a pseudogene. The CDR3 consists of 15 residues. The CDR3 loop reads CASTPGGSKGETQYF. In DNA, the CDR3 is TGTGCCAGCACCCCGGGGGGATCAAAAGGGGAGACCCAGTACTTC.

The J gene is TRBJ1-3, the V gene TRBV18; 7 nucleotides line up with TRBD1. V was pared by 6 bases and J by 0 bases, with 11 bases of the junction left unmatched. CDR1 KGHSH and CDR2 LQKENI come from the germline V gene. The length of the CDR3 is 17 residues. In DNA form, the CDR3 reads TGTGCCAGCTCCACGAAGACAGGGCGCACCTCTGGAAACACCATATATTTT. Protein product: CASSTKTGRTSGNTIYF.

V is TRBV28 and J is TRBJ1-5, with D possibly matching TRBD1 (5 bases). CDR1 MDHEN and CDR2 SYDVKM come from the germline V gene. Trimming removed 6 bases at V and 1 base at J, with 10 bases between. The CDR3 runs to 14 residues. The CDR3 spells CASRGQVSNQPQHF. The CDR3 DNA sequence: TGTGCCAGCAGGGGGCAGGTCAGCAATCAGCCCCAGCATTTT.

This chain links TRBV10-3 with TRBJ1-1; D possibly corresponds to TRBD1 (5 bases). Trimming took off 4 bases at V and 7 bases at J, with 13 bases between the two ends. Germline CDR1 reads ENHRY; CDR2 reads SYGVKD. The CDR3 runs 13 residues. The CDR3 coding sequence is TGTGCCATCAGTGGAGAGGGGCCGCTTGAAGCTTTCTTT. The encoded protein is CAISGEGPLEAFF.

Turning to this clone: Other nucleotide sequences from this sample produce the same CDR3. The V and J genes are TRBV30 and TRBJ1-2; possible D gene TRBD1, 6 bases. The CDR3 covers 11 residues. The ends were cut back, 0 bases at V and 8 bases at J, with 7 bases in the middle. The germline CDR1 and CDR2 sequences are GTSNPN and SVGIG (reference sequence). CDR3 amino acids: CAWSVGGGYTF. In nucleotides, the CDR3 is TGTGCCTGGAGTGTGGGGGGCGGCTACACCTTC. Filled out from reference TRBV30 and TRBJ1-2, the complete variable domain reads SQTIHQWPATLVQPVGSPLSLECTVEGTSNPNLYWYRQAAGRGLQLLFYSVGIGQISSEVPQNLSASRPQDRQFILSSKKLLLSDSGFYLCAWSVGGGYTFGSGTRLTVV.

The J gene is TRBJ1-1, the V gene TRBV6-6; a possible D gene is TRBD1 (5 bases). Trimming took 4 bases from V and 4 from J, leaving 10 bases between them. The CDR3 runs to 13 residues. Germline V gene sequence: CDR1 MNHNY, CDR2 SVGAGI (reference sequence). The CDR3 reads CASSLGLPTEAFF. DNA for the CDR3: TGTGCCAGCAGTTTGGGGCTACCCACTGAAGCTTTCTTT.

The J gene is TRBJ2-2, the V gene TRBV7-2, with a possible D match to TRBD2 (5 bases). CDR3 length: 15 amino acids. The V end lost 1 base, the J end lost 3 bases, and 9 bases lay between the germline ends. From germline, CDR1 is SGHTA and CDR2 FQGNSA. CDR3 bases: TGTGCCAGCAGCTTAGGTGGAGGATACACCGGGGAGCTGTTTTTT. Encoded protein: CASSLGGGYTGELFF.

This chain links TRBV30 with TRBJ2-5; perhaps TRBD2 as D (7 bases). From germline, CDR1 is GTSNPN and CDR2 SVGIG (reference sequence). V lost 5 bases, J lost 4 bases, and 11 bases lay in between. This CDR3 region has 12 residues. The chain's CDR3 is CAWSGGPETQYF. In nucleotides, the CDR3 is TGTGCCTGGTCGGGGGGCCCAGAGACCCAGTACTTC.

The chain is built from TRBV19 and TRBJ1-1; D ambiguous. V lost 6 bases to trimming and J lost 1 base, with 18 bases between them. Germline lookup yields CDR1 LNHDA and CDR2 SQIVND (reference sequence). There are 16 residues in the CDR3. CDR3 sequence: CASSAAKGKGNTEAFF. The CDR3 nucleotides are TGTGCCAGTAGCGCTGCAAAAGGGAAGGGGAACACTGAAGCTTTCTTT.

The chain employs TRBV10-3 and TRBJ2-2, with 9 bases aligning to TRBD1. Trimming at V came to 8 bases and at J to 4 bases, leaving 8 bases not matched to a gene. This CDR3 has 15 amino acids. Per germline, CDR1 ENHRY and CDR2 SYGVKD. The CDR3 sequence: CAIPGQGTSTGELFF. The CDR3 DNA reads TGTGCCATCCCGGGACAGGGAACAAGCACCGGGGAGCTGTTTTTT.

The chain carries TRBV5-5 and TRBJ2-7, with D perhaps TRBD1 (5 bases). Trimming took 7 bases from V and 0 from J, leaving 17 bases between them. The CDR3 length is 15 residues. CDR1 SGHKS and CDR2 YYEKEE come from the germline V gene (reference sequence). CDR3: CASDIRGSGSYEQYF. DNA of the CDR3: TGTGCCAGCGACATAAGGGGCTCGGGCTCCTACGAGCAGTACTTC.

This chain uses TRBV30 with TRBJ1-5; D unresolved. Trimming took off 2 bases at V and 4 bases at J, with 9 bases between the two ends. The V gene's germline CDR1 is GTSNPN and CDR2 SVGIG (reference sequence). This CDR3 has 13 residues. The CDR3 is CAWSKVKNQPQHF. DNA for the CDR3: TGTGCCTGGAGTAAGGTCAAGAATCAGCCCCAGCATTTT.